The 25 T cell receptor beta chains below were found in one sample sequenced in a study of blood T cell repertoires in COVID-19. The table came from immunoSEQ multiplex PCR; TCRdb's copy has only in-frame clones and leaves some out. The sample shows 120,000 or so clones, 88% of them seen only once. Specimen: peripheral blood. These receptors were obtained from a human donor in a cohort sampled during active COVID-19.

This chain joins TRBV6-4 and TRBJ2-3; 7 bases agree with TRBD2. Trimming took 10 bases from V and 6 from J; bases not matched to a gene: 10. Per the germline V gene, CDR1 is MRHNA and CDR2 is SNTAGT. This CDR3 has 13 residues. DNA of the CDR3: TGTGCCAAACCGGGACTATCAGCGGATACGCAGTATTTT. It specifies CAKPGLSADTQYF.

This chain links TRBV6-5 with TRBJ2-1; TRBD2 might be the D (6 bases). Germline values: CDR1 MNHEY, CDR2 SVGAGI. With 7 bases removed from V and 5 bases from J, the gap between germline ends came to 15 bases. CDR3 length equals 14 residues. Here the CDR3 DNA reads TGTGCCAGCAAGATTGGAGGGAGGAACAATGAGCAGTTCTTC. Translating it yields CASKIGGRNNEQFF.

This clone was recorded a few times. The V call is TRBV10-3, the J call TRBJ2-7, with 8 nucleotides matching TRBD2. After removal of 2 bases from V and 0 bases from J, the junction contained 6 bases not matched to a gene. There are 16 residues in the CDR3. Germline loops: CDR1 ENHRY, CDR2 SYGVKD. The chain's CDR3 is CAISEVVSGNSYEQYF. The CDR3 DNA sequence: TGTGCCATCAGTGAGGTGGTTAGCGGGAACTCCTACGAGCAGTACTTC.

The chain combines TRBV7-9 with TRBJ2-4; the D is unclear. V was clipped by 3 bases and J by 5 bases, with 11 bases between them. The CDR3 sequence is 14 residues long. In germline, CDR1 is SEHNR, CDR2 FQNEAQ (reference sequence). Here the CDR3 DNA reads TGTGCCAGCAGCTTCGGTCACAGTGAAAACATTCAGTACTTC. This translates into CASSFGHSENIQYF.

The table lists this clone with a few counts. The V gene is TRBV29-1, the J gene TRBJ2-2, with D possibly matching TRBD1 (7 bases). V lost 6 bases and J lost 1, with 18 bases in between. The CDR3 extends over 16 amino acids. Germline values: CDR1 SQVTM, CDR2 ANQGSEA. CDR3 amino acids: CSVREPGGMNTGELFF. CDR3 in DNA: TGCAGCGTAAGGGAACCAGGGGGGATGAACACCGGGGAGCTGTTTTTT.

The CDR3 here is CKKGGQPQHF. CDR3 in DNA: TGTAAGAAGGGAGGTCAGCCCCAGCATTTT. The J gene is TRBJ1-5, the V gene TRBV10-3, with D unresolved. CDR1 and CDR2 (germline): ENHRY, SYGVKD. This CDR3 has 10 residues.

This clone was detected only once. V is TRBV28 and J is TRBJ2-2, with TRBD1 as a possible D gene (5 bases). Between the trimmed V and J ends, which lost 2 bases and 6 bases, there was a span of 13 bases. CDR3 length: 15 amino acids. Germline V gene lookup returns CDR1 MDHEN and CDR2 SYDVKM. In nucleotides, the CDR3 is TGTGCCAGCAGTTTACCAGGGTTTTCCGCCGGGGAGCTGTTTTTT. It encodes CASSLPGFSAGELFF.

This chain links TRBV19 with TRBJ2-7, with D hard to call. CDR3 length: 13 residues. The germline CDR1 and CDR2 sequences are LNHDA and SQIVND (reference sequence). Between the trimmed V and J ends, which lost 7 bases and 5 bases, there was a span of 15 bases. CDR3 protein: CASNSGFPNEQYF. The CDR3 DNA reads TGTGCCAGTAATTCAGGATTCCCCAACGAGCAGTACTTC.

The genes are TRBV12-3 or TRBV12-4 and TRBJ1-1; possibly TRBD1 for D (5 bases). V was pared by 6 bases and J by 2 bases, with 10 bases between. There are 13 residues in the CDR3. CDR3 sequence: CASRTAYNTEAFF. CDR3 DNA: TGTGCCAGCAGGACAGCTTACAACACTGAAGCTTTCTTT.

This clone appeared a single time. This same CDR3 is encoded by further DNA sequences in the sample. V and J are TRBV5-1 and TRBJ2-3; TRBD1 agrees at 9 bases. V was pared by 3 bases and J by 5 bases, with 4 bases of the junction left unmatched. The CDR3 sequence is 14 residues long. CDR1 is SGHRS, CDR2 YFSETQ, per germline. The CDR3 DNA follows: TGCGCCAGCAGCTCGGGACAGGGAATAGATACGCAGTATTTT. This codes for CASSSGQGIDTQYF.

This chain uses TRBV5-4 with TRBJ1-1, with D possibly TRBD1 on 5 matching bases. Germline-derived CDR1 and CDR2 are SGHNT and YYREEE (reference sequence). The ends were cut back, 0 bases at V and 0 bases at J, with 15 bases in the middle. The CDR3 is 17 amino acids. The CDR3 DNA follows: TGTGCCAGCAGCTTGGCTATGGCCCGACAGTTGAACACTGAAGCTTTCTTT. Protein sequence: CASSLAMARQLNTEAFF.

In DNA form, the CDR3 reads TGTGCCAGCTCAGTTCCCGGGACAGGGGGCAATCAGCCCCAGCATTTT. This gives the protein CASSVPGTGGNQPQHF. The rearrangement links TRBV18 to TRBJ1-5; 10 bases align to TRBD1. The CDR3 totals 16 residues. The germline CDR1 and CDR2 sequences are KGHSH and LQKENI. J gave up 2 bases and V 5 bases, and 6 bases lay outside the gene matches. The full variable domain, in which reference TRBV18 and TRBJ1-5 provide the parts outside the CDR3, is NAGVMQNPRHLVRRRGQEARLRCSPMKGHSHVYWYRQLPEEGLKFMVYLQKENIIDESGMPKERFSAEFPKEGPSILRIQQVVRGDSAAYFCASSVPGTGGNQPQHFGDGTRLSIL.

V usage is TRBV6-4 and J usage is TRBJ2-3; 13 nucleotides agree with TRBD2. Per the germline V gene, CDR1 is MRHNA and CDR2 is SNTAGT. The CDR3 has 15 residues. V gave up 5 bases and J gave up 2 bases; unmatched junction bases: 1. CDR3: CASSTSGGATDTQYF. The CDR3 DNA reads TGTGCCAGCAGTACTAGCGGGGGGGCCACAGATACGCAGTATTTT.

V and J are TRBV5-8 and TRBJ2-1, with a possible D match to TRBD2 (7 bases). The CDR3 extends over 13 amino acids. Germline V lookup: CDR1 SGHTS, CDR2 YDEGEE. The germline V and J ends were trimmed by 10 bases and 6 bases, with 17 bases remaining between them. The CDR3 sequence: CAGGGQLSNEQFF. CDR3 bases: TGTGCCGGGGGGGGACAACTTAGCAATGAGCAGTTCTTC.

The chain employs TRBV4-1 and TRBJ2-3; D remains unclear. From germline, CDR1 is MGHRA and CDR2 YSYEKL. The CDR3 loop spans 14 amino acids. Trimming cost V 0 bases and J 1 base, with 5 bases left between them. The CDR3 nucleotides are TGCGCCAGCAGCCAAGAGTTCGGCACAGATACGCAGTATTTT. Amino acids: CASSQEFGTDTQYF.

The rearrangement links TRBV6-5 to TRBJ1-2; D gene uncertain. Trimming left V 6 bases short and J 4 bases short, with 9 bases between. This CDR3 has 12 residues. Germline values: CDR1 MNHEY, CDR2 SVGAGI. This CDR3 is CASRVRLYGYTF. Written as DNA, the CDR3 is TGTGCCAGCAGGGTCAGGCTCTATGGCTACACCTTC.

This rearrangement joins TRBV5-1 to TRBJ2-2; no definite D call. Trimming pared 4 bases from V and 0 bases from J, leaving 7 bases between. Germline CDR1 reads SGHRS; CDR2 reads YFSETQ. The CDR3 consists of 14 residues. The CDR3 DNA is TGCGCCAGCAGCGTCCACACGAACACCGGGGAGCTGTTTTTT. Amino acids: CASSVHTNTGELFF.

The table lists this clone with a count of one. The V and J genes are TRBV6-5 and TRBJ2-3; 11 nucleotides match TRBD2. Germline V lookup: CDR1 MNHEY, CDR2 SVGAGI. V was pared by 7 bases and J by 3 bases, with 6 bases of the junction left unmatched. The CDR3 has 15 amino acids. CDR3 in amino acids: CASTPGLAVTDTQYF. The CDR3 nucleotides are TGTGCCAGCACTCCGGGACTAGCGGTGACAGATACGCAGTATTTT.

V gene TRBV5-1 combines with J gene TRBJ2-1; 11 bases are a match to TRBD2. Germline V gives CDR1 SGHRS, CDR2 YFSETQ. The CDR3 length is 15 residues. Trimming cost V 6 bases and J 7 bases; bases outside gene matches: 9. As DNA, the CDR3 is TGCGCCAGCACGCTCCTAGCGGGAGGAAGGAATGAGCAGTTCTTC. Translated, it gives CASTLLAGGRNEQFF.

The rearrangement links TRBV5-1 to TRBJ2-5; 7 nucleotides match TRBD1. Germline V CDR1 and CDR2: SGHRS, YFSETQ. V lost 4 bases and J lost 0; bases outside the gene matches: 6. The CDR3 runs to 15 residues. The CDR3 protein is CASSTGTVYQETQYF. The DNA of the CDR3 is TGCGCCAGCAGCACCGGGACAGTTTACCAAGAGACCCAGTACTTC.

This clone was observed a single time. The rearrangement links TRBV9 to TRBJ2-7; D remains ambiguous. The ends were cut back, 0 bases at V and 3 bases at J, with 13 bases in the middle. Germline values: CDR1 SGDLS, CDR2 YYNGEE. This CDR3 is 15 amino acids long. CDR3: CASSVGPTHGYEQYF. The DNA for the CDR3 is TGTGCCAGCAGCGTAGGTCCCACACATGGCTACGAGCAGTACTTC.

This chain links TRBV29-1 with TRBJ1-1; 8 bases are a match to TRBD1. The CDR3 is 13 amino acids. Trimming at V came to 7 bases and at J to 4 bases, leaving 8 bases not matched to a gene. The germline V gene encodes CDR1 SQVTM and CDR2 ANQGSEA. The CDR3 loop reads CSARTGQITEAFF. Here the CDR3 DNA reads TGCAGCGCCCGGACAGGGCAAATCACTGAAGCTTTCTTT.

This clone was recorded once. The V and J genes are TRBV28 and TRBJ2-2; 7 bases match TRBD1. After removal of 8 bases from V and 5 bases from J, the junction contained 20 bases not matched to a gene. This CDR3 contains 18 residues. Germline V lookup: CDR1 MDHEN, CDR2 SYDVKM. CDR3 sequence: CASSTLGQFRPKTGELFF. In DNA, the CDR3 is TGTGCCAGCTCGACACTGGGACAGTTCCGTCCCAAAACCGGGGAGCTGTTTTTT.

The J gene is TRBJ2-7, the V gene TRBV5-4; 8 bases are a match to TRBD1. This CDR3 region has 15 residues. Germline V gives CDR1 SGHNT, CDR2 YYREEE (reference sequence). The V segment lost 2 bases and the J segment 2 bases; nucleotides outside the gene matches: 6. The CDR3 DNA is TGTGCCAGCAGCTTTTCGGGGACAGGAACCTACGAGCAGTACTTC. This gives the protein CASSFSGTGTYEQYF.

In this sample, this clone turned up once. J is TRBJ2-4 and V is TRBV24-1, with D possibly TRBD1 on 5 matching bases. The CDR3 consists of 16 residues. CDR1 KGHDR and CDR2 SFDVKD come from the germline V gene. V lost 5 bases and J lost 0, with 13 bases in between. The CDR3 sequence is CATSVEGALAKNIQYF. In DNA, the CDR3 is TGTGCCACCAGTGTAGAAGGGGCCCTAGCCAAAAACATTCAGTACTTC.